Listed here are 12 T cell receptor beta chains from one sample, sequenced in a study of blood T cell repertoires in COVID-19. Produced via immunoSEQ multiplex PCR; TCRdb's table is partial and in-frame only. The repertoire has about 120,000 clones, about 86% of them found once; the top ten carry under 4.5%. The source material was peripheral blood. These receptors came from a woman aged 45-65 years with acute or convalescent COVID-19.

V usage is TRBV5-1 and J usage is TRBJ2-7, with no clear D. Germline CDR1 and CDR2: SGHRS and YFSETQ. CDR3 length: 13 residues. The V end lost 2 bases, the J end lost 2 bases, and 8 bases lay between the germline ends. The CDR3 reads CASSFVSPYEQYF. DNA of the CDR3: TGCGCCAGCAGCTTCGTGAGCCCCTACGAGCAGTACTTC.

The rearrangement links TRBV15 to TRBJ1-2; no clear D gene. The germline gives CDR1 LNHNV, CDR2 YYDKDF (reference sequence). V gave up 1 base and J gave up 4 bases, with 7 bases separating them. The CDR3 has 13 amino acids. Here the CDR3 DNA reads TGTGCCACCAGCAGAGCCGAGCTCTATGGCTACACCTTC. Protein sequence: CATSRAELYGYTF.

The chain uses TRBV30 and TRBJ2-7, with TRBD1 matching over 8 bases. This CDR3 spans 12 amino acids. The V segment lost 5 bases and the J segment 2 bases; nucleotides outside the gene matches: 2. Germline loops: CDR1 GTSNPN, CDR2 SVGIG (reference sequence). The CDR3 protein is CAWQGQAYEQYF. The DNA for the CDR3 is TGTGCCTGGCAGGGACAGGCCTACGAGCAGTACTTC. The full variable domain, its missing parts supplied by reference TRBV30 and TRBJ2-7, is SQTIHQWPATLVQPVGSPLSLECTVEGTSNPNLYWYRQAAGRGLQLLFYSVGIGQISSEVPQNLSASRPQDRQFILSSKKLLLSDSGFYLCAWQGQAYEQYFGPGTRLTVT.

The chain employs TRBV7-9 and TRBJ2-7; D might be TRBD1 (5 bases). V lost 3 bases, J lost 7 bases, and 16 bases lay in between. Germline loops: CDR1 SEHNR, CDR2 FQNEAQ (reference sequence). This CDR3 region has 14 residues. The CDR3 region has the DNA TGTGCCAGCAGCTTTGGGGCAGCGATGGGGGAGCAGTACTTC. Translated, it gives CASSFGAAMGEQYF.

The V and J genes are TRBV6-5 and TRBJ1-2, with D perhaps TRBD1 (5 bases). The CDR3 length is 15 residues. Germline CDR1 and CDR2: MNHEY and SVGAGI. V was pared by 5 bases and J by 4 bases, with 17 bases between. The CDR3 protein is CASSKSQDPFYGYTF. Written as DNA, the CDR3 is TGTGCCAGCAGTAAGTCACAGGACCCATTCTATGGCTACACCTTC.

The rearrangement joins TRBV11-2 to TRBJ1-6; D is uncertain. The V end was cut by 6 bases, the J end by 7 bases, with 4 bases between. Germline V CDR1 and CDR2: SGHAT, FQNNGV. The CDR3 runs 11 residues. The CDR3 bases are TGTGCCAGCAGTTCGAATTCACCCCTCCACTTT. Its translation: CASSSNSPLHF.

The chain uses TRBV6-1 and TRBJ2-5, with 7 bases lining up with TRBD1. The CDR3 contains 13 residues. V gave up 5 bases and J gave up 4 bases; unmatched junction bases: 4. CDR1 is MNHNS, CDR2 SASEGT, per germline. Here the CDR3 DNA reads TGTGCCAGCAGTAAACAGGGGCCAGAGACCCAGTACTTC. Translated, it gives CASSKQGPETQYF.

This sequence joins TRBV7-2 and TRBJ2-1; 12 bases match TRBD2. The germline V gene encodes CDR1 SGHTA and CDR2 FQGNSA. The CDR3 contains 19 residues. Losses at the gene ends were 5 bases for V and 5 bases for J; bases not matched to a gene: 16. The CDR3 protein is CASSTPSSGRALLNNEQFF. Here the CDR3 DNA reads TGTGCCAGCAGCACACCCTCTAGCGGGAGGGCCTTATTAAACAATGAGCAGTTCTTC.

This chain uses TRBV27 with TRBJ1-4; D remains ambiguous. The CDR3 consists of 14 residues. Germline CDR1 MNHEY, CDR2 SMNVEV (reference sequence). Trimming removed 5 bases from V and 10 bases from J, with 17 bases in between. CDR3 sequence: CASSPGQRRGKLFF. In DNA, the CDR3 is TGTGCCAGCAGTCCAGGTCAGCGGCGCGGAAAACTGTTTTTT.

This clone has more than one count but fewer than ten. The J gene is TRBJ1-2, the V gene TRBV10-2, with D possibly TRBD1 on 6 matching bases. V was pared by 8 bases and J by 3 bases, with 13 bases between. CDR3 length equals 13 residues. Germline CDR1 and CDR2: WSHSY and SAAADI. CDR3 in amino acids: CASLFRGDYGYTF. Here the CDR3 DNA reads TGCGCCAGCCTCTTCAGGGGAGACTATGGCTACACCTTC.

This clone was found once. The rearrangement uses TRBV15 and TRBJ1-5; a possible D gene is TRBD1 (6 bases). Trimming shortened V by 0 bases and J by 2 bases, and 11 bases separated the two germline ends. Germline values: CDR1 LNHNV, CDR2 YYDKDF (reference sequence). This CDR3 contains 16 residues. The CDR3, as DNA: TGTGCCACCAGCAGAGATCAGGCAGGGGGCAATCAGCCCCAGCATTTT. Translating gives CATSRDQAGGNQPQHF.

The rearrangement links TRBV5-1 to TRBJ2-1, with D unresolved. Germline loops: CDR1 SGHRS, CDR2 YFSETQ. The V end was cut by 0 bases, the J end by 5 bases, with 18 bases between. CDR3 length: 17 amino acids. CDR3 sequence: CASSLGFRIQSDNEQFF. CDR3 coding DNA: TGCGCCAGCAGCTTGGGTTTTCGGATCCAAAGCGACAATGAGCAGTTCTTC.